This TCR beta chain stems from a study of T cell changes during pregnancy in multiple sclerosis. Germline V CDR1 and CDR2: SEHNR, FQNEAQ (reference sequence). This CDR3 contains 15 residues. Germline trimming cut 4 bases from V and 3 bases from J; bases unmatched to any gene: 7. Some clones are missing from TCRdb's copy, which holds only in-frame ones; the method was immunoSEQ multiplex PCR. The data show around 26,000 clones, approximately 89% seen once. The source was CD8+ T cells from peripheral blood mononuclear cells, collected in the second trimester of pregnancy. The rearrangement joins TRBV7-9 to TRBJ1-1; 8 bases fit TRBD1. The clonotype comes from a female donor with multiple sclerosis, enrolled in a pregnancy study. CDR3 bases: TGTGCCAGCAGCTCCCGGGACAGGCGATACACTGAAGCTTTCTTT. This sequence encodes CASSSRDRRYTEAFF.